Each of the 27 T cell receptor beta chains below was sequenced from the same sample in a study of blood T cell repertoires in COVID-19. TCRdb's copy holds only in-frame clones and misses some; the assay was immunoSEQ multiplex PCR. The sample shows more than 40,000 clones, over 75% of them seen only once. Source material: peripheral blood. The receptors come from a man between 45 and 60 years old with active COVID-19.

The chain employs TRBV7-9 and TRBJ2-2, with D perhaps matching TRBD1 (5 bases). Deletions cut 6 bases from V and 2 bases from J, with 16 bases between. The CDR3 is 16 amino acids. Germline values: CDR1 SEHNR, CDR2 FQNEAQ (reference sequence). Written as DNA, the CDR3 is TGTGCCAGCAGGTCACAGGAGACACCAAACACCGGGGAGCTGTTTTTT. Encoded protein: CASRSQETPNTGELFF.

V and J are TRBV7-9 and TRBJ1-4; 7 bases are shared with TRBD1. There are 16 residues in the CDR3. Germline V gene lookup returns CDR1 SEHNR and CDR2 FQNEAQ (reference sequence). Germline trimming cut 5 bases from V and 8 bases from J; bases unmatched to any gene: 14. CDR3 bases: TGTGCCAGCAGCCTGGGACAGCCGGAAGGAACGGAAAAACTGTTTTTT. This sequence encodes CASSLGQPEGTEKLFF.

The V call is TRBV5-6, the J call TRBJ1-2; D is possibly TRBD1 (6 bases). CDR1 SGHDT and CDR2 YYEEEE come from the germline V gene. With 4 bases removed from V and 7 bases from J, the gap between germline ends came to 17 bases. The CDR3 totals 14 residues. The CDR3 DNA reads TGTGCCAGCAGCCCTCTCCCACTGGGGGCTGGCTACACCTTC. This sequence encodes CASSPLPLGAGYTF.

This sequence joins TRBV27 and TRBJ2-1; the match to TRBD2 covers 15 bases. Trimming cost V 6 bases and J 6 bases; bases outside gene matches: 6. This CDR3 spans 16 amino acids. Germline V CDR1 and CDR2: MNHEY, SMNVEV (reference sequence). The CDR3: CASRPGTSGRINEQFF. CDR3 nucleotides: TGTGCCAGCAGGCCCGGGACTAGCGGGAGGATCAATGAGCAGTTCTTC.

V usage is TRBV18 and J usage is TRBJ2-1; perhaps TRBD1 as D (6 bases). Between the trimmed V and J ends, which lost 3 bases and 2 bases, there was a span of 8 bases. CDR1 and CDR2 (germline): KGHSH, LQKENI. The CDR3 consists of 14 residues. The CDR3 reads CASSPGAPYNEQFF. The DNA of the CDR3 is TGTGCCAGCTCACCGGGGGCCCCCTACAATGAGCAGTTCTTC.

Concerning this clone: The same CDR3 is also encoded by other DNA sequences in this sample. The chain has TRBV5-1 and TRBJ2-2; D uncertain. The CDR3 length is 13 residues. The V and J ends lost 2 bases and 5 bases respectively, with 7 bases between them. The V gene's germline CDR1 is SGHRS and CDR2 YFSETQ. The CDR3: CASSFRQTGELFF. The CDR3 region has the DNA TGCGCCAGCAGCTTTCGACAAACCGGGGAGCTGTTTTTT.

This chain uses TRBV19 with TRBJ2-3; D may be TRBD2 (5 bases). V shed 8 bases and J shed 3 bases, with 15 bases lying between them. The CDR3 contains 14 residues. Looked up from germline, CDR1 is LNHDA and CDR2 is SQIVND (reference sequence). CDR3 in DNA: TGTGCCAGTTCGCCGCGACCGGGGACAGATACGCAGTATTTT. It yields the protein CASSPRPGTDTQYF.

Remarks on this clone: A junction end diverges from the germline sequence, so it may reflect a read error. V is TRBV5-1 and J is TRBJ1-4, with a tentative D call TRBD1 (6 bases). Germline CDR1 and CDR2: SGHRS and YFSETQ. The CDR3 covers 15 residues. Here the CDR3 DNA reads TGCGCCAGCCGCTTAGGACAGACTGGATCGGGAAAACTGTTTTTT. Translation: CASRLGQTGSGKLFF.

The chain recombines TRBV18 with TRBJ2-1; 8 bases are shared with TRBD1. The J segment lost 10 bases and the V segment lost 3 bases, leaving 11 bases of the junction unmatched. Germline CDR1 and CDR2: KGHSH and LQKENI. This CDR3 comprises 15 residues. CDR3 sequence: CASSPPGQGPREQFF. The CDR3, as DNA: TGTGCCAGCTCACCGCCCGGACAGGGCCCGCGGGAGCAGTTCTTC.

V gene TRBV7-9 combines with J gene TRBJ2-1; TRBD2 aligns across 12 bases. V dropped 5 bases and J dropped 12; count of bases not matched to a gene: 11. CDR1 and CDR2 from the germline V gene are SEHNR and FQNEAQ (reference sequence). There are 15 residues in the CDR3. The CDR3 loop is CASSRTSGDVEGQFF. The CDR3 nucleotides read TGTGCCAGCAGCCGGACTAGCGGGGATGTAGAGGGGCAGTTCTTC.

The chain combines TRBV5-1 with TRBJ2-7; 7 nucleotides align to TRBD1. With 5 bases clipped from V and 2 bases from J, the junction kept 4 bases outside the gene matches. The germline gives CDR1 SGHRS, CDR2 YFSETQ. The CDR3 is made up of 13 amino acids. CDR3 DNA sequence: TGCGCCAGCAGGGGGACAGCCCCCTACGAGCAGTACTTC. It specifies CASRGTAPYEQYF.

The chain carries TRBV18 and TRBJ2-3; D not certain. The germline CDR1 and CDR2 sequences are KGHSH and LQKENI. This CDR3 has 15 amino acids. Deletions cut 0 bases from V and 6 bases from J, with 13 bases between. This CDR3 reads CASSPPDAAWDTQYF. Here the CDR3 DNA reads TGTGCCAGCTCACCACCTGACGCGGCTTGGGATACGCAGTATTTT.

The chain carries TRBV4-1 and TRBJ2-3; a weak D match, TRBD2 (5 bases). This CDR3 region has 14 residues. V was trimmed by 11 bases and J by 0 bases, leaving 15 bases between them. CDR1 is MGHRA and CDR2 is YSYEKL in the germline V gene. As DNA, the CDR3 is TGCGCCTCGAAGGGCGGGTATAGCACAGATACGCAGTATTTT. Its protein product is CASKGGYSTDTQYF.

The chain uses TRBV27 and TRBJ2-3; 14 bases fit TRBD2. V shed 6 bases, J shed 1 base, and the junction held 12 bases outside the gene matches. The germline CDR1 and CDR2 sequences are MNHEY and SMNVEV (reference sequence). The CDR3 totals 19 residues. This chain's CDR3 is CASRRTGTSGRWGTDTQYF. The CDR3, as DNA: TGTGCCAGCAGACGAACCGGGACTAGCGGGAGATGGGGCACAGATACGCAGTATTTT.

The V gene is TRBV18, the J gene TRBJ2-7; TRBD1 matches 9 bases. The CDR3 is 15 amino acids. Germline V gene lookup returns CDR1 KGHSH and CDR2 LQKENI. J lost 9 bases, V lost 4 bases, and 13 bases had no gene match. This CDR3 is CASSQDRGQGSGQYV. In nucleotides, the CDR3 is TGTGCCAGCTCACAGGACCGGGGACAGGGATCCGGGCAGTACGTC.

J is TRBJ1-1 and V is TRBV5-1; a possible D gene is TRBD1 (5 bases). Per germline, CDR1 SGHRS and CDR2 YFSETQ. The V end lost 3 bases, the J end lost 0 bases, and 9 bases lay between the germline ends. This CDR3 region has 14 residues. CDR3: CASSSGLMNTEAFF. DNA for the CDR3: TGCGCCAGCAGCTCGGGACTCATGAACACTGAAGCTTTCTTT.

CDR3 in amino acids: CASSMGGGRAFF. The CDR3 bases are TGTGCCAGTAGTATGGGCGGGGGTAGGGCTTTCTTT. The genes are TRBV19 and TRBJ1-1; possibly TRBD1 for D (5 bases). Germline V gene data show CDR1 as LNHDA and CDR2 as SQIVND (reference sequence). CDR3 length equals 12 residues. V lost 3 bases to trimming and J lost 11 bases, with 13 bases between them. Complete variable domain (other parts from reference TRBV19 and TRBJ1-1): DGGITQSPKYLFRKEGQNVTLSCEQNLNHDAMYWYRQDPGQGLRLIYYSQIVNDFQKGDIAEGYSVSREKKESFPLTVTSAQKNPTAFYLCASSMGGGRAFFGQGTRLTVV.

This rearrangement joins TRBV5-1 to TRBJ2-5, with 10 positions matching TRBD2. This CDR3 is 15 amino acids long. V gave up 4 bases and J gave up 2 bases; unmatched junction bases: 5. Germline V lookup: CDR1 SGHRS, CDR2 YFSETQ. This chain's CDR3 is CASSRTSGLQETQYF. The CDR3 region has the DNA TGCGCCAGCAGCCGGACTAGCGGATTACAAGAGACCCAGTACTTC.

The chain employs TRBV7-8 and TRBJ2-7, with 11 bases lining up with TRBD1. CDR3 length: 14 amino acids. The J segment lost 3 bases and the V segment lost 4 bases, leaving 2 bases of the junction unmatched. Germline CDR1 reads SGHVS; CDR2 reads FQNEAQ. The DNA of the CDR3 is TGTGCCAGCAGCTCCGGGACAGGGGGCTACGAGCAGTACTTC. The encoded protein is CASSSGTGGYEQYF.

A word on this clone: At one boundary the junction diverges from the germline segment, which might be a read error. V and J are TRBV7-7 and TRBJ2-7, with a weak D call TRBD1 (5 bases). CDR1 and CDR2 from the germline V gene are SSHAT and FNYEAQ (reference sequence). The CDR3 loop spans 14 amino acids. The CDR3 sequence is CASSLKGQRNEQYF. CDR3 coding DNA: TGTGCTAGCAGCTTAAAGGGGCAACGGAACGAGCAGTACTTC.

The V gene is TRBV7-9, the J gene TRBJ2-5; tentative D call: TRBD1 (6 bases). Between the trimmed V and J ends, which lost 4 bases and 4 bases, there was a span of 16 bases. CDR1 SEHNR and CDR2 FQNEAQ come from the germline V gene (reference sequence). The CDR3 has 15 amino acids. The CDR3 DNA follows: TGTGCCAGCAGCTACCAAACAGGGAGTGTAGAGACCCAGTACTTC. Translating it yields CASSYQTGSVETQYF.

This clone was picked up one time. The chain couples TRBV2 to TRBJ2-2, with D maybe TRBD2 (7 bases). V lost 7 bases and J 4 bases, leaving 13 bases between the germline ends. Germline V lookup: CDR1 SNHLY, CDR2 FYNNEI. CDR3 length: 14 residues. CDR3 nucleotides: TGTGCCAGCAACCTGGGGGGGCGCACCGGGGAGCTGTTTTTT. Translation: CASNLGGRTGELFF.

V gene TRBV12-3 or TRBV12-4 combines with J gene TRBJ2-7; D gene unclear. The CDR3 runs 13 residues. Trimming removed 6 bases from V and 5 bases from J, with 14 bases in between. In DNA form, the CDR3 reads TGTGCCAGCAGGAGCCGAGGAATCCACGAGCAGTACTTC. Translating gives CASRSRGIHEQYF.

This chain uses TRBV11-2 with TRBJ1-1; D not resolved. The V end was cut by 2 bases, the J end by 1 base, with 5 bases between. CDR1 and CDR2 (germline): SGHAT, FQNNGV. The CDR3 has 13 residues. CDR3 residues: CASSLRENTEAFF. CDR3 bases: TGTGCCAGCAGCTTAAGAGAGAACACTGAAGCTTTCTTT.

This chain connects TRBV28 to TRBJ1-1; 8 nucleotides match TRBD1. The CDR3 sequence is 14 residues long. Germline CDR1 is MDHEN and CDR2 is SYDVKM. V was clipped by 6 bases and J by 2 bases; unmatched bases: 5. The CDR3, as DNA: TGTGCCAGCAGAGGTGGGACAGGCAACACTGAAGCTTTCTTT. This gives the protein CASRGGTGNTEAFF. Combining the CDR3 with reference TRBV28 and TRBJ1-1 gives the whole variable domain DVKVTQSSRYLVKRTGEKVFLECVQDMDHENMFWYRQDPGLGLRLIYFSYDVKMKEKGDIPEGYSVSREKKERFSLILESASTNQTSMYLCASRGGTGNTEAFFGQGTRLTVV.

This clone was seen only once. This rearrangement joins TRBV18 to TRBJ1-1; TRBD1 matches at 7 bases. This CDR3 is 14 amino acids long. Germline CDR1 and CDR2: KGHSH and LQKENI. Losses at the gene ends were 3 bases for V and 5 bases for J; bases not matched to a gene: 6. The DNA of the CDR3 is TGTGCCAGCTCACCTCCACAGGGGCGGACTGAAGCTTTCTTT. It codes for CASSPPQGRTEAFF. Variable domain in full (rest from reference TRBV18 and TRBJ1-1): NAGVMQNPRHLVRRRGQEARLRCSPMKGHSHVYWYRQLPEEGLKFMVYLQKENIIDESGMPKERFSAEFPKEGPSILRIQQVVRGDSAAYFCASSPPQGRTEAFFGQGTRLTVV.

The chain couples TRBV9 to TRBJ2-7; 8 bases align to TRBD2. Germline CDR1 is SGDLS and CDR2 is YYNGEE. J lost 1 base, V lost 0 bases, and 3 bases had no gene match. This CDR3 comprises 15 residues. The CDR3 reads CASSVDSGGSYEQYF. The CDR3 region has the DNA TGTGCCAGCAGCGTAGATTCGGGGGGGTCCTACGAGCAGTACTTC.